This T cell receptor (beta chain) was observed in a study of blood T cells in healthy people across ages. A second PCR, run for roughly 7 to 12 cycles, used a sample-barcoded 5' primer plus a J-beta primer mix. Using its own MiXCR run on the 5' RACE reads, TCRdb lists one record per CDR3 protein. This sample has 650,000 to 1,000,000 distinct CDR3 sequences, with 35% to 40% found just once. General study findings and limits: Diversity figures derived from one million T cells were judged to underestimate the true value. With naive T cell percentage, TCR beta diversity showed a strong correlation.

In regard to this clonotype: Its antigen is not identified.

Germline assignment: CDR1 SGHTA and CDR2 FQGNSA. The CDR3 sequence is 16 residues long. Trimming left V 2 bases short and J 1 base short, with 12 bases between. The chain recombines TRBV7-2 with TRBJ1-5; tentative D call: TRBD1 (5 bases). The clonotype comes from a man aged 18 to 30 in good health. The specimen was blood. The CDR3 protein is CASSLMGRGSNQPQHF. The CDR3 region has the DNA TGTGCCAGCAGCTTAATGGGGAGGGGAAGCAATCAGCCCCAGCATTTT.